The rows below give T cell receptor beta chains drawn from one sample of a study of blood T cells in healthy people across ages. TCRdb reprocessed the 5' RACE reads via MiXCR and lists one record per CDR3 protein. The sample shows around 1,700,000 distinct CDR3 sequences, roughly 27% of them seen only once. Sequencing used blood. The receptor set was obtained from a woman in her 30s in good health. The CDR3 runs from the conserved cysteine through the conserved F or W. A D gene is named only where the DNA matches it firmly. Clone size appears in some rows only: once, few, many, or a class for an expanded clone.

>15|TRBV27|TRBJ2-1|TRBD1|.
CASSLSPQGEGEQFF
TGTGCCAGCAGTTTATCCCCACAGGGGGAAGGTGAGCAGTTCTTC
>13|TRBV28|TRBJ2-5|.|few
CASSLFGRETQYF
TGTGCCAGCAGTTTATTTGGGCGGGAGACCCAGTACTTC
>15|TRBV16|TRBJ1-5|TRBD1|.
CASRRQGKSNQPQHF
TGTGCCAGCAGGAGACAGGGTAAAAGCAATCAGCCCCAGCATTTT
>13|TRBV29-1|TRBJ2-5|.|.
CSVEGEQGQTQYF
TGCAGCGTTGAAGGGGAACAGGGCCAGACCCAGTACTTC
>17|TRBV7-2|TRBJ2-3|.|few
CASSLALERTGADTQYF
TGTGCCAGCAGCTTAGCGCTAGAGCGGACCGGGGCAGATACGCAGTATTTT
>14|TRBV27|TRBJ1-5|.|.
CASSPGGSDQPQHF
TGTGCCAGCAGCCCCGGGGGTTCTGACCAGCCCCAGCATTTT
>14|TRBV12-3/TRBV12-4|TRBJ2-1|.|.
CASSSEAVPNEQFF
TGTGCCAGCAGTTCCGAGGCCGTTCCCAATGAGCAGTTCTTC
>15|TRBV2|TRBJ2-3|TRBD1|few
CASSQRQGGSDTQYF
TGTGCCAGCAGTCAACGACAGGGGGGTTCAGATACGCAGTATTTT
>16|TRBV6-5|TRBJ2-1|TRBD2|.
CASSYSIGGTYNEQFF
TGTGCCAGCAGTTACTCTATCGGGGGGACCTACAATGAGCAGTTCTTC
>16|TRBV6-1|TRBJ1-1|.|.
CASSEYGTTLNTEAFF
TGTGCCAGCAGTGAGTACGGGACAACTTTGAACACTGAAGCTTTCTTT
>17|TRBV7-9|TRBJ2-6|.|.
CASSPNEGGFGANVLTF
TGTGCCAGCAGCCCCAACGAGGGGGGCTTTGGGGCCAACGTCCTGACTTTC
>15|TRBV5-4|TRBJ2-1|TRBD2|.
CASSLGTSRVFGQFF
TGTGCCAGCAGCCTCGGGACTAGCAGAGTTTTTGGGCAGTTCTTC
>17|TRBV4-1|TRBJ2-1|TRBD2|.
CASSQNGGGGRYNEQFF
TGCGCCAGCAGCCAAAATGGCGGGGGGGGTCGGTACAATGAGCAGTTCTTC
>17|TRBV6-6|TRBJ1-1|TRBD1|few
CASSYSSRTGEGREAFF
TGTGCCAGCAGTTACTCGAGTCGGACAGGGGAGGGGAGAGAAGCTTTCTTT
>13|TRBV11-1|TRBJ2-5|.|.
CASSLVQKETQYF
TGCGCCAGCAGCTTGGTCCAGAAAGAGACCCAGTACTTC
>13|TRBV13|TRBJ1-1|.|.
CASSENRETEAFF
TGTGCCAGCAGCGAAAACAGGGAGACTGAAGCTTTCTTT
>13|TRBV13|TRBJ1-2|.|few
CASSWLQGSGYTF
TGTGCCAGCAGCTGGTTACAGGGTAGCGGCTACACCTTC
>16|TRBV7-2|TRBJ2-2|TRBD2|.
CASKTGGATNTGELFF
TGTGCCAGCAAAACGGGAGGCGCTACGAACACCGGGGAGCTGTTTTTT
>12|TRBV12-3/TRBV12-4|TRBJ2-1|.|.
CASSYSRHEQFF
TGTGCCAGCAGTTATAGCCGGCATGAGCAGTTCTTC
>13|TRBV19|TRBJ2-4|.|.
CASSIDRGGNQYF
TGTGCCAGTAGTATAGATCGTGGGGGTAATCAGTACTTC
>14|TRBV18|TRBJ2-7|TRBD2|many
CASSQSGKIREQYF
TGTGCCAGCTCACAAAGCGGGAAAATACGCGAGCAGTACTTC
>15|TRBV5-6|TRBJ1-2|TRBD1|few
CASSDDRGLNYGYTF
TGTGCCAGCAGCGACGACAGGGGGCTTAACTATGGCTACACCTTC
>13|TRBV10-3|TRBJ1-2|.|many
CAISDQGHYGYTF
TGTGCCATCAGTGATCAGGGGCACTATGGCTACACCTTC
>16|TRBV3-1|TRBJ2-3|.|few
CASSQDRLGGTDTQYF
TGTGCCAGCAGCCAAGACCGACTAGGAGGCACAGATACGCAGTATTTT